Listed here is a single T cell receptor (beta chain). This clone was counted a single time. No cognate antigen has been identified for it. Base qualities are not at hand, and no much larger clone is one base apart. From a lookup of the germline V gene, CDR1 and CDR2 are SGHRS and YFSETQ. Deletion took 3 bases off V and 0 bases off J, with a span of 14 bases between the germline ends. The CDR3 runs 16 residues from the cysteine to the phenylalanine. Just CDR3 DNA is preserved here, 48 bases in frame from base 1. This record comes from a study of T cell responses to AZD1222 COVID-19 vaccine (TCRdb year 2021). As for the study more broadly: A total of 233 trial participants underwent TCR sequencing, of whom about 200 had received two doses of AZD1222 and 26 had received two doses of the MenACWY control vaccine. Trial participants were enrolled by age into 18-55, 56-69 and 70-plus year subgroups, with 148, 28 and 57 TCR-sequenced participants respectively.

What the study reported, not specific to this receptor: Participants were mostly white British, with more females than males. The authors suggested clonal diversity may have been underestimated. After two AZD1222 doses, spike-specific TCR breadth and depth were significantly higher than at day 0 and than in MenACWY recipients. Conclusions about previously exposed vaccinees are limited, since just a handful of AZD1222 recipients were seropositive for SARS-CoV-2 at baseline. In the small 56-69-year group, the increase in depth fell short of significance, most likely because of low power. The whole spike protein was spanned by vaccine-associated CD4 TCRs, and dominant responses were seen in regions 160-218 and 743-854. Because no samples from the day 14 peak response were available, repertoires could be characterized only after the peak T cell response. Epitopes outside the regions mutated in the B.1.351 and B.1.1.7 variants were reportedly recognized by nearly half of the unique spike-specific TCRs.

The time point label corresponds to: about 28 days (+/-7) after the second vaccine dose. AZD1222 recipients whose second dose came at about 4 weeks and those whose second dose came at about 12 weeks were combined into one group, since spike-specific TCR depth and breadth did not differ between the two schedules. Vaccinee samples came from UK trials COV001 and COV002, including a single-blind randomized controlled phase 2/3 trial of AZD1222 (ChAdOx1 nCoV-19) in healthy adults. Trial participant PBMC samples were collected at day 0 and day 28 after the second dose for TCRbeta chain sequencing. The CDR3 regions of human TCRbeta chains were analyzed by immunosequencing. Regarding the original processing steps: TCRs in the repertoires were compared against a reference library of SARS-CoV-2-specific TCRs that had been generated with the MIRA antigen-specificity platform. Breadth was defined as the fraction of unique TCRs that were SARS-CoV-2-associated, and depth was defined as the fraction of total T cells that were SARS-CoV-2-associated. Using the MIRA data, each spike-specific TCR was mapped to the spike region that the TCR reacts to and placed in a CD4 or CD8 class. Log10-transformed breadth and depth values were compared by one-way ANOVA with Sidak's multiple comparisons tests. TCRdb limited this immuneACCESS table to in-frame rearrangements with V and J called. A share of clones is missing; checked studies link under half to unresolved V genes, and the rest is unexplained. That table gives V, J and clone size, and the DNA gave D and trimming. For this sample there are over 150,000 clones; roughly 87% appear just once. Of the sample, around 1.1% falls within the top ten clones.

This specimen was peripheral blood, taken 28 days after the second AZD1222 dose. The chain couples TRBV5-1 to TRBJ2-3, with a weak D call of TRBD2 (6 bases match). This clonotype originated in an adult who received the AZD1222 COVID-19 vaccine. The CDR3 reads CASSWDFSTSTDTQYF. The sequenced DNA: TGCGCCAGCAGCTGGGACTTTTCAACTAGCACAGATACGCAGTATTTT.